A selection of T cell receptor beta chains follows, all from one sample in a study of blood T cell repertoires in COVID-19. The table came from immunoSEQ multiplex PCR; TCRdb's copy has only in-frame clones and leaves some out. The sample contains 280,000 or so clones, about 87% of which appear only once. The sequencing input was peripheral blood. The receptors were sampled from a woman aged 25 to 45 who had recovered from COVID-19. The CDR3 runs from the conserved cysteine through the conserved F or W. D genes are given only for firm matches. Size is omitted from some rows. Given values are once, few, many or a class for expanded clones.

J	D	V	size	length	CDR3	DNA
TRBJ2-2	NA	TRBV30	few	11	CAWTRTGELFF	TGTGCCTGGACCAGGACCGGGGAGCTGTTTTTT
TRBJ1-6	TRBD1	TRBV27	NA	17	CASSQGQGGRNNSPLHF	TGTGCCAGCAGCCAAGGACAGGGAGGTAGGAATAATTCACCCCTCCACTTT
TRBJ2-7	TRBD2	TRBV2	few	12	CASSGTSREQYF	TGTGCCAGCAGTGGGACTAGCCGGGAGCAGTACTTC
TRBJ1-4	NA	TRBV19	NA	16	CASSAWAGSTNEKLFF	TGTGCCAGTAGTGCGTGGGCAGGATCAACTAATGAAAAACTGTTTTTT
TRBJ1-5	NA	TRBV27	NA	14	CASSSLGGGQPQHF	TGTGCCAGCAGCAGCTTGGGGGGTGGTCAGCCCCAGCATTTT
TRBJ2-7	TRBD2	TRBV11-2	NA	12	CASSPRGDEQYF	TGTGCCAGCAGCCCCCGGGGGGATGAGCAGTACTTC
TRBJ2-2	TRBD2	TRBV27	NA	16	CASSLRTSGVTGELFF	TGTGCCAGCAGTCTCCGGACTAGCGGGGTTACCGGGGAGCTGTTTTTT
TRBJ1-5	NA	TRBV1	NA	16	CTEIYPGAHSNQPQHF	TGCACCGAAATCTACCCTGGGGCTCATAGCAATCAGCCCCAGCATTTT
TRBJ2-2	TRBD2	TRBV6-4	NA	18	CASSDSPGLAGGSGELFF	TGTGCCAGCAGTGACTCCCCGGGACTAGCGGGAGGTTCGGGGGAGCTGTTTTTT
TRBJ2-7	TRBD1	TRBV6-5	NA	14	CASSRGTRSYEQYF	TGTGCCAGCAGCAGGGGGACGCGATCCTACGAGCAGTACTTC
TRBJ2-7	NA	TRBV3-1/TRBV3-2	NA	14	CASSQETRFYEQYF	TGTGCCAGCAGCCAAGAAACCCGGTTCTACGAGCAGTACTTC
TRBJ2-2	TRBD1	TRBV5-4	NA	16	CASSSLTRGQGGELFF	TGTGCCAGCAGCTCCCTAACCAGGGGGCAGGGCGGGGAGCTGTTTTTT
TRBJ1-4	NA	TRBV5-6	NA	13	CASSFTQKGKLFF	TGTGCCAGCAGCTTTACACAGAAGGGGAAACTGTTTTTT
TRBJ2-7	TRBD2	TRBV7-9	NA	17	CASSRTSGGAGAYEQYF	TGTGCCAGCAGCAGAACTAGCGGGGGAGCCGGGGCCTACGAGCAGTACTTC
TRBJ2-1	TRBD2	TRBV28	once	15	CASSLDSSGGAFQFF	TGTGCCAGCAGTTTAGATTCTAGCGGGGGGGCCTTTCAGTTCTTC
TRBJ1-6	NA	TRBV6-1	NA	15	CASSEASGHASPLHF	TGTGCCAGCAGTGAAGCGTCAGGGCACGCTTCACCCCTCCACTTT
TRBJ2-1	TRBD1	TRBV24-1	NA	12	CATTTGGNEQFF	TGTGCCACCACGACAGGGGGTAATGAGCAGTTCTTC
TRBJ1-6	NA	TRBV5-4	NA	15	CASSLQGFWDSPLHF	TGTGCCAGCAGCTTGCAGGGGTTCTGGGATTCACCCCTCCACTTT
TRBJ1-1	TRBD1	TRBV11-1	NA	14	CASSSTTGGTEAFF	TGTGCCAGCAGCTCAACGACAGGGGGCACTGAAGCTTTCTTT
TRBJ1-6	NA	TRBV9	NA	16	CASSPQQGGVNSPLHF	TGTGCCAGCAGCCCACAACAGGGCGGCGTGAATTCACCCCTCCACTTT
TRBJ2-1	NA	TRBV13	few	11	CASSLGGQLFF	TGTGCCAGCAGCTTAGGAGGACAGTTGTTCTTC
TRBJ2-3	TRBD2	TRBV7-2	NA	16	CASSSLSSGGPDTQYF	TGTGCCAGCAGCTCGCTCTCTAGCGGGGGGCCAGATACGCAGTATTTT
TRBJ2-3	NA	TRBV28	NA	15	CASLQGPPGTDTQYF	TGTGCCAGCCTTCAGGGTCCTCCAGGCACAGATACGCAGTATTTT
TRBJ2-7	TRBD1	TRBV7-2	NA	14	CASSPGTGYYEQYF	TGTGCCAGCAGCCCCGGGACAGGGTACTACGAGCAGTACTTC
TRBJ2-6	NA	TRBV18	NA	15	CASSQAQGGANVLTF	TGTGCCAGCTCACAAGCCCAGGGGGGGGCCAACGTCCTGACTTTC